This entry is about one TCR beta chain. The antigen is undetermined. Sequencing targeted expressed TCRB transcripts, as all isolated RNA had been reverse transcribed. Some clones are missing from TCRdb's copy, which holds only in-frame ones; the method was immunoSEQ multiplex PCR. The sample holds 250,000 to 350,000 clones, 13% to 15% seen once. This specimen belongs to a study of beta chain features in type 1 diabetes. Study context: Examined across all samples were over 85 million sorted cells.

Study-level points and caveats: Significant though moderate, a shortening of TCRB CDR3s appeared in all four CD4+ subsets of Type 1 diabetes patients. Type 1 diabetes patients showed fewer insertions and more deletions at VDJ junctions.

This CDR3 has 15 amino acids. V was clipped by 0 bases and J by 9 bases; unmatched bases: 6. Germline CDR1 is LGHNA and CDR2 is YNFKEQ. This sequence originates from a man younger than 45 with type 1 diabetes. Input material: naive CD4+ T cells from blood. The rearrangement joins TRBV4-2 to TRBJ2-5; 11 bases agree with TRBD2. CDR3 region: CASSQEATSGSSQYF. CDR3 bases: TGTGCCAGCAGCCAAGAAGCAACTAGCGGGAGTTCCCAGTACTTC.